The entry below describes one T cell receptor beta chain. Researchers amplified the TCR beta CDR3 regions from RNA transcripts. A first-round RT-PCR of the TCR CDR3 used the HTBI primer set. TCRdb independently ran MiXCR on the multiplex PCR reads; one entry per CDR3 protein. The table lists approximately 600,000 distinct CDR3 sequences, approximately 14% of them singletons. This sample is drawn from a study of T cells in Graves' hyperthyroidism and ophthalmopathy. The sample consisted of blood. This clonotype was obtained from a woman between 40 and 50 years old with Graves' ophthalmopathy.

Here the CDR3 reads CSVGRDRNTEAFF. In DNA, the CDR3 is TGCAGCGTTGGGAGGGACAGGAACACTGAAGCTTTCTTT. The V and J genes are TRBV29-1 and TRBJ1-1; 7 bases line up with TRBD1. CDR1 and CDR2 (germline): SQVTM, ANQGSEA. With V trimmed by 4 bases and J by 1 base, 3 bases remained unmatched. This CDR3 comprises 13 residues.